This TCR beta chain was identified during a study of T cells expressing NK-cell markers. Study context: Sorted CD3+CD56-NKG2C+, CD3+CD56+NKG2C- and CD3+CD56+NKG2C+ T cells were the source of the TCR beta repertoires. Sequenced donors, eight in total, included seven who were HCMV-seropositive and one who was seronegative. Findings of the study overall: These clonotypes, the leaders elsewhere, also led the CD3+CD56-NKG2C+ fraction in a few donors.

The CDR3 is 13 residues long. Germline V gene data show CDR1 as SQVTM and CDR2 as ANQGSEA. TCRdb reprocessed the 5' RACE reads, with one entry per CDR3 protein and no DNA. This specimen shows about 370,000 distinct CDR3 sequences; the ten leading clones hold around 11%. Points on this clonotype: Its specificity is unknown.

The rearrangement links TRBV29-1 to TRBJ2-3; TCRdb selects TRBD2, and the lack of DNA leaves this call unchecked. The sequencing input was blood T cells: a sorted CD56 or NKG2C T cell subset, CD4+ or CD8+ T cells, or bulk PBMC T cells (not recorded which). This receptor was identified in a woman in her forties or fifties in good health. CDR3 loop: CSVFKAGPDTQYF.